The next 5 T cell receptor beta chains were all read from a single sample in a study of cytomegalovirus exposure and HLA in healthy donors. 60 Vbeta and 13 Jbeta primers were used in PCR. Sequencing used immunoSEQ multiplex PCR; TCRdb keeps in-frame clones, though not all of them. Found here are around 180,000 clones, 85% to 90% of them singletons; the top ten hold 1.5% to 2%. The specimen sequenced was PBMCs. The receptor set was obtained from a young woman in good health and CMV-seronegative.

This chain connects TRBV13 to TRBJ2-2; 7 bases are a match to TRBD1. V gave up 1 base and J gave up 4 bases; unmatched junction bases: 6. The CDR3 is 16 residues long. Germline CDR1 PRHDT, CDR2 FYEKMQ (reference sequence). This chain's CDR3 is CASSLEGARGTGELFF. CDR3 sequence (DNA): TGTGCCAGCAGCTTAGAGGGGGCGAGAGGCACCGGGGAGCTGTTTTTT.

The J gene is TRBJ1-5, the V gene TRBV18, with TRBD1 identical over 9 bases. The CDR3 consists of 15 residues. Unmatched junction bases numbered 5, after V lost 3 bases and J lost 5 bases. Germline V lookup: CDR1 KGHSH, CDR2 LQKENI. Here the CDR3 DNA reads TGTGCCAGCTCACCGCGACAGGGGGGGGATCAGCCCCAGCATTTT. Its protein is CASSPRQGGDQPQHF.

In this sample, this clone turned up a few times. The CDR3 loop reads CASSQDHGGRAHEQYF. CDR3 sequence (DNA): TGCGCCAGCAGCCAAGATCACGGCGGGAGGGCTCACGAGCAGTACTTC. The chain uses TRBV4-1 and TRBJ2-7; 9 bases match TRBD2. With 0 bases clipped from V and 5 bases from J, the junction kept 8 bases outside the gene matches. The CDR3 length is 16 residues. Per the germline V gene, CDR1 is MGHRA and CDR2 is YSYEKL.

The gene calls are TRBV28 and TRBJ2-7, with 7 positions matching TRBD1. Germline CDR1 is MDHEN and CDR2 is SYDVKM. This CDR3 is built from 14 residues. After removal of 7 bases from V and 2 bases from J, the junction contained 8 bases not matched to a gene. For the CDR3, the DNA is TGTGCCAGCACTAAGGGGGCCCAAACCTACGAGCAGTACTTC. Amino acids: CASTKGAQTYEQYF.

This clone was found a few times. V gene TRBV12-5 combines with J gene TRBJ2-5; D might be TRBD1 (6 bases). This CDR3 is built from 13 residues. The V end lost 6 bases, the J end lost 3 bases, and 11 bases lay between the germline ends. Germline CDR1 reads LGHNT; CDR2 reads FRNRAP. The DNA of the CDR3 is TGTGCTAGTGGGGACAGTCCCGAAGAGACCCAGTACTTC. Its translation is CASGDSPEETQYF.